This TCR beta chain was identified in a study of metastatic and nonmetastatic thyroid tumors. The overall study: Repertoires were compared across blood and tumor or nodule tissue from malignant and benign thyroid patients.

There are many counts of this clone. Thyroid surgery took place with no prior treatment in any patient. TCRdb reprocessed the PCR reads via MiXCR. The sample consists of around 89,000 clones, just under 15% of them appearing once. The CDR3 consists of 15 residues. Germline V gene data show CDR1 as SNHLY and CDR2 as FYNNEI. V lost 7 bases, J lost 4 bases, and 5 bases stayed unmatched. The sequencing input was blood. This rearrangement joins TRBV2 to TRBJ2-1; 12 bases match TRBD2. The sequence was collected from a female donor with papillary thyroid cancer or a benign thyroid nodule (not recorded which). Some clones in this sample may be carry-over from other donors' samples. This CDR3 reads CASTLTSGGYNEQFF. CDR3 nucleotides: TGTGCCAGCACCTTAACTAGCGGGGGGTACAATGAGCAGTTCTTC.